This TCR beta chain was obtained from a study of response to subunit inactivated influenza vaccine. TCRdb analysed the RT-PCR reads with MiXCR anew, one entry per CDR3 protein. The repertoire holds some 190,000 distinct CDR3 sequences, with roughly 14% as singletons. Germline V gives CDR1 SGHDT, CDR2 YYEEEE. The CDR3 spans 13 residues. Trimming pared 4 bases from V and 2 bases from J, leaving 10 bases between. This clonotype was picked up many times. Its antigen remains unknown. Findings of the study overall: A suggestion made by the authors is that each seasonal influenza vaccination recruits few new T cells.

The clonotype originates from a man in his fifties who received an inactivated influenza vaccine. This chain joins TRBV5-6 and TRBJ2-7; D remains unclear. The sequences come from CD8+ T cells sorted from PBMCs, collected around 5 days after vaccination. The CDR3 DNA is TGTGCCAGCAGCCCCGGGCTAGCCTACGAGCAGTACTTC. Protein: CASSPGLAYEQYF.